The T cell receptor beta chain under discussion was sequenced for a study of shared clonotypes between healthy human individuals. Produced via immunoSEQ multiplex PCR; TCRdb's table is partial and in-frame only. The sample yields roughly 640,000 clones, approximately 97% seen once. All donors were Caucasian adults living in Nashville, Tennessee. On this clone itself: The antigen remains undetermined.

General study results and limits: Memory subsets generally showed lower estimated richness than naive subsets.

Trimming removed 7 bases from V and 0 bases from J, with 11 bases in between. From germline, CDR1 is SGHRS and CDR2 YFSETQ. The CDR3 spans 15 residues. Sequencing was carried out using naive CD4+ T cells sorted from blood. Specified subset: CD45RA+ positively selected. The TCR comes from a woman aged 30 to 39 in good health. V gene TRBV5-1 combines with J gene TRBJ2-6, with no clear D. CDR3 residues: CASLGFLSGANVLTF. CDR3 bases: TGCGCCAGCCTTGGATTTCTCTCTGGGGCCAACGTCCTGACTTTC.